The T cell receptor beta chain under discussion was sequenced for a study of T cell repertoires in cytomegalovirus infection. Trimming took 0 bases from V and 13 from J, leaving 12 bases between them. The CDR3 length is 13 residues. Germline-derived CDR1 and CDR2 are SGHTA and FQGTGA. On this clonotype: Its antigen is unknown.

TCRdb analysed the reads with MiXCR anew, one entry per CDR3 protein. The table shows tens of thousands of distinct CDR3 sequences, with roughly 44% occurring only once. V usage is TRBV7-3 and J usage is TRBJ2-2; possible D gene TRBD2, 6 bases. This TCR was sampled from a human donor in good health (CMV status not recorded). Some clones in this sample may be carry-over from other donors' samples. Sequenced here: CD8+ T cells from cultured PBMCs, sampled from culture after CMV antigen stimulation. CDR3 nucleotides: TGTGCCAGCAGCTTAACGGGACTGGAGGTGCTGTTTTTT. Its protein product is CASSLTGLEVLFF.